These 27 T cell receptor beta chains were all obtained from the same sample, sequenced in a study of beta chain features in type 1 diabetes. Expressed TCRB transcripts got sequenced, as all isolated RNA was reverse transcribed. The repertoire was sequenced with immunoSEQ multiplex PCR; TCRdb's copy has only in-frame clones and lacks some. The sample includes 120,000 to 150,000 clones, more than 9% of them seen just once. Sequencing input: naive CD4+ T cells from blood. The source of these receptors is a man aged 18 to 30 in good health.

The table lists this clone with a few counts. V usage is TRBV28 and J usage is TRBJ2-1; D is perhaps TRBD2 (7 bases). Germline-derived CDR1 and CDR2 are MDHEN and SYDVKM. V lost 6 bases and J 3 bases, leaving 15 bases between the germline ends. The CDR3 has 15 residues. The CDR3 DNA sequence: TGTGCCAGCAGCCAAGGGGGGGCCCGCTACAATGAGCAGTTCTTC. Protein: CASSQGGARYNEQFF.

This clone has more than one count but fewer than ten. The J gene is TRBJ1-4, the V gene TRBV15, with 7 bases aligning to TRBD1. Looked up from germline, CDR1 is LNHNV and CDR2 is YYDKDF (reference sequence). With V trimmed by 4 bases and J by 0 bases, 5 bases remained unmatched. The CDR3 runs to 16 residues. CDR3 sequence (DNA): TGTGCCACCAGCAAACCGGGGACAGCAACTAATGAAAAACTGTTTTTT. It is translated as CATSKPGTATNEKLFF.

The chain links TRBV7-2 to TRBJ2-5; 8 nucleotides align to TRBD1. The germline CDR1 and CDR2 sequences are SGHTA and FQGNSA. This CDR3 is built from 18 residues. Unmatched junction bases numbered 16, after V lost 2 bases and J lost 5 bases. The CDR3 region is CASSLNPRTGGVTETQYF. The DNA for the CDR3 is TGTGCCAGCAGCTTAAATCCCAGAACAGGGGGAGTAACGGAGACCCAGTACTTC.

This clone has just a few counts. The chain has TRBV7-6 and TRBJ2-5; 7 positions agree with TRBD2. The V segment lost 1 base and the J segment 5 bases; nucleotides outside the gene matches: 4. The CDR3 is made up of 14 amino acids. Looked up from germline, CDR1 is SGHVS and CDR2 is FNYEAQ. CDR3 protein: CASSLGVSGETQYF. CDR3 nucleotides: TGTGCCAGCAGCTTAGGGGTTAGCGGGGAGACCCAGTACTTC.

V usage is TRBV4-3 and J usage is TRBJ2-7, with 9 positions matching TRBD1. The V and J ends lost 0 bases and 12 bases, in that order; junction bases with no gene match: 6. CDR1 and CDR2 (germline): LGHNA, YSLEER. This CDR3 spans 13 amino acids. The CDR3 loop reads CASSQDLGQGRYF. CDR3 DNA: TGCGCCAGCAGCCAAGATTTGGGACAGGGCAGGTACTTC.

In regard to this clone: Other DNA sequences in this specimen translate into the identical CDR3. The rearrangement uses TRBV7-3 and TRBJ2-5; D is perhaps TRBD2 (6 bases). The V and J ends lost 5 bases and 5 bases respectively, with 15 bases between them. The CDR3 is made up of 14 amino acids. Germline loops: CDR1 SGHTA, CDR2 FQGTGA. The DNA for the CDR3 is TGTGCCAGCAGCCCCGGGACTTTAGGGGAGACCCAGTACTTC. The encoded protein is CASSPGTLGETQYF.

The genes are TRBV6-5 and TRBJ2-5; 8 positions match TRBD1. This CDR3 region has 15 residues. Germline loops: CDR1 MNHEY, CDR2 SVGAGI. The J segment lost 1 base and the V segment lost 7 bases, leaving 8 bases of the junction unmatched. As DNA, the CDR3 is TGTGCCAGCATGGACAGGGATGTGGGCCAAGAGACCCAGTACTTC. Residues: CASMDRDVGQETQYF.

The chain has TRBV28 and TRBJ2-1, with 7 bases lining up with TRBD2. Germline V lookup: CDR1 MDHEN, CDR2 SYDVKM. V shed 4 bases and J 8 bases; nucleotides not matched to a gene: 17. CDR3 length equals 17 residues. CDR3 in DNA: TGTGCCAGCAGTTCGAGCGGGGCCCCCGGGAGAAAGGATGAGCAGTTCTTC. This encodes CASSSSGAPGRKDEQFF.

V is TRBV11-2 and J is TRBJ1-1; D possibly corresponds to TRBD1 (6 bases). Germline V gene sequence: CDR1 SGHAT, CDR2 FQNNGV. This CDR3 is 16 amino acids long. V lost 2 bases and J lost 5, with 18 bases in between. The CDR3 here is CASSLWSGGARTEAFF. CDR3 coding DNA: TGTGCCAGCAGCTTATGGTCGGGGGGCGCGAGAACTGAAGCTTTCTTT.

This chain uses TRBV2 with TRBJ1-1, with TRBD1 matching 7 bases. Germline V gene sequence: CDR1 SNHLY, CDR2 FYNNEI. The junction had 17 bases not matched to a gene; V was cut back by 6 bases and J by 1 base. The CDR3 extends over 18 amino acids. As DNA, the CDR3 is TGTGCCAGCAGGAGAACCGGGACAGCTAAGCTCAGGAACACTGAAGCTTTCTTT. This sequence encodes CASRRTGTAKLRNTEAFF.

The chain has TRBV7-6 and TRBJ1-4; D is possibly TRBD1 (5 bases). With 6 bases removed from V and 11 bases from J, the gap between germline ends came to 10 bases. Germline-derived CDR1 and CDR2 are SGHVS and FNYEAQ. The CDR3 spans 11 residues. CDR3 loop: CASSTGGKLFF. In DNA, the CDR3 is TGTGCCAGCAGTACCGGGGGTAAACTGTTTTTT.

The chain links TRBV6-4 to TRBJ2-2; D perhaps matches TRBD1 (6 bases). The CDR3 consists of 15 residues. V was shortened by 6 bases and J by 0 bases, with 11 bases between the two germline ends. Germline CDR1 MRHNA, CDR2 SNTAGT. The CDR3 region is CASRKDSANTGELFF. The DNA of the CDR3 is TGTGCCAGCAGAAAGGACAGTGCGAACACCGGGGAGCTGTTTTTT.

CDR3 sequence reads: CASSQDQDRGYNSPLHF. In DNA form, the CDR3 reads TGTGCCAGCAGCCAAGATCAGGACAGGGGGTATAATTCACCCCTCCACTTT. V and J are TRBV4-2 and TRBJ1-6, with 10 positions matching TRBD1. Trimming took 0 bases from V and 4 from J; bases not matched to a gene: 3. This CDR3 contains 17 residues. Per germline, CDR1 LGHNA and CDR2 YNFKEQ.

This clone has a count of ten or more. V gene TRBV29-1 combines with J gene TRBJ1-5; D is uncertain. V gave up 7 bases and J gave up 3 bases, with 13 bases separating them. This CDR3 is 13 amino acids long. Germline CDR1 reads SQVTM; CDR2 reads ANQGSEA. The CDR3 here is CSAEAGSNQPQHF. DNA of the CDR3: TGCAGCGCCGAGGCGGGCTCCAATCAGCCCCAGCATTTT.

This clone was observed a few times. The rearrangement links TRBV7-2 to TRBJ2-5; TRBD1 aligns across 9 bases. The trim removed 5 bases at V and 5 bases at J, leaving 3 bases unmatched. CDR1 SGHTA and CDR2 FQGNSA come from the germline V gene. The CDR3 is made up of 13 amino acids. The CDR3 bases are TGTGCCAGCAGCCGGACAGGGGCGGAGACCCAGTACTTC. Protein sequence: CASSRTGAETQYF.

The chain combines TRBV25-1 with TRBJ1-6, with D perhaps matching TRBD1 (5 bases). Germline V gene data show CDR1 as MGHDK and CDR2 as SYGVNS. Trimming took off 5 bases at V and 8 bases at J, with 10 bases between the two ends. The CDR3 covers 13 residues. This chain's CDR3 is CASSLGGDSPLHF. The CDR3 DNA is TGTGCCAGCAGTCTCGGGGGAGATTCACCCCTCCACTTT.

This clone has ten or more counts. The chain employs TRBV23-1 and TRBJ1-6, with D hard to call. TRBV23-1 is flagged as an ORF with uncertain function. V was trimmed by 3 bases and J by 6 bases, leaving 15 bases between them. This CDR3 spans 16 amino acids. DNA of the CDR3: TGCGCCAGCAGTCACCCCCGGGGTCGCGGTAATTCACCCCTCCACTTT. It specifies CASSHPRGRGNSPLHF.

This clone came up a few times. The chain recombines TRBV7-9 with TRBJ1-4; TRBD1 matches at 7 bases. Germline CDR1 SEHNR, CDR2 FQNEAQ (reference sequence). The CDR3 spans 16 residues. V was clipped by 5 bases and J by 4 bases; unmatched bases: 10. Here the CDR3 DNA reads TGTGCCAGCAGCCTCGGACAGGCCGCTAATAATGAAAAACTGTTTTTT. This translates into CASSLGQAANNEKLFF. Full variable domain (missing parts from reference TRBV7-9 and TRBJ1-4): DTGVSQNPRHKITKRGQNVTFRCDPISEHNRLYWYRQTLGQGPEFLTYFQNEAQLEKSRLLSDRFSAERPKGSFSTLEIQRTEQGDSAMYLCASSLGQAANNEKLFFGSGTQLSVL.

This clone was recorded a few times. The chain has TRBV5-1 and TRBJ2-5; D may be TRBD2 (5 bases). CDR1 is SGHRS and CDR2 is YFSETQ in the germline V gene. The V gene lost 6 bases and the J gene lost 5 bases, with 14 bases spanning the gap. This CDR3 region has 13 residues. The CDR3: CASMRAQGETQYF. The CDR3, as DNA: TGCGCCAGCATGAGGGCCCAAGGGGAGACCCAGTACTTC. Based on the CDR3 plus reference TRBV5-1 and TRBJ2-5, the full variable domain is KAGVTQTPRYLIKTRGQQVTLSCSPISGHRSVSWYQQTPGQGLQFLFEYFSETQRNKGNFPGRFSGRQFSNSRSEMNVSTLELGDSALYLCASMRAQGETQYFGPGTRLLVL.

The chain links TRBV5-1 to TRBJ2-7; TRBD1 aligns across 10 bases. Germline-derived CDR1 and CDR2 are SGHRS and YFSETQ. This CDR3 region has 14 residues. The ends lost 3 bases at V and 3 bases at J; junction bases unmatched: 3. The CDR3 sequence is CASSWGTGDYEQYF. For the CDR3, the DNA is TGCGCCAGCAGCTGGGGGACAGGGGACTACGAGCAGTACTTC.

This clone was found a few times. The chain carries TRBV27 and TRBJ2-1, with D unclear. Per germline, CDR1 MNHEY and CDR2 SMNVEV (reference sequence). V shed 4 bases and J shed 4 bases, with 14 bases lying between them. The CDR3 has 15 residues. The CDR3 sequence is CASSSPTETYNEQFF. CDR3 coding DNA: TGTGCCAGCAGTTCTCCGACGGAGACGTACAATGAGCAGTTCTTC.

The genes are TRBV5-6 and TRBJ1-6, with D tentatively TRBD1 (5 bases). The length of the CDR3 is 15 residues. V was pared by 4 bases and J by 1 base, with 9 bases between. CDR1 is SGHDT, CDR2 YYEEEE, per germline. CDR3 in amino acids: CASSLRVSYNSPLHF. CDR3 nucleotide sequence: TGTGCCAGCAGCCTCAGGGTTTCCTATAATTCACCCCTCCACTTT.

The rearrangement links TRBV27 to TRBJ2-3, with 10 bases identical to TRBD2. The CDR3 runs to 16 residues. Germline V gene sequence: CDR1 MNHEY, CDR2 SMNVEV (reference sequence). The trim removed 3 bases at V and 6 bases at J, leaving 9 bases unmatched. The DNA of the CDR3 is TGTGCCAGCAGTTTCCAAAGCGGGGGGGCAATGGATACGCAGTATTTT. Its translation is CASSFQSGGAMDTQYF.

The rearrangement links TRBV18 to TRBJ1-6; D is unresolved. Trimming shortened V by 3 bases and J by 5 bases, and 8 bases separated the two germline ends. The germline V gene encodes CDR1 KGHSH and CDR2 LQKENI. This CDR3 contains 14 residues. The CDR3 bases are TGTGCCAGCTCACCGAACAAAGATAATTCACCCCTCCACTTT. It codes for CASSPNKDNSPLHF.

This chain uses TRBV2 with TRBJ2-1; 11 nucleotides align to TRBD2. Losses at the gene ends were 6 bases for V and 6 bases for J; bases not matched to a gene: 4. The germline gives CDR1 SNHLY, CDR2 FYNNEI. This CDR3 contains 14 residues. For the CDR3, the DNA is TGTGCCAGCAGAGGGACTAGCGGCCCCAATGAGCAGTTCTTC. It codes for CASRGTSGPNEQFF.

The chain has TRBV7-9 and TRBJ2-7, with 9 bases aligning to TRBD1. This CDR3 is built from 14 residues. With 4 bases clipped from V and 1 base from J, the junction kept 2 bases outside the gene matches. Germline V gene sequence: CDR1 SEHNR, CDR2 FQNEAQ (reference sequence). The CDR3 nucleotides read TGTGCCAGCAGCTCGGGACAGGGATCCTACGAGCAGTACTTC. It translates to CASSSGQGSYEQYF.

This clone has a handful of counts. The chain has TRBV4-3 and TRBJ2-1; 12 bases line up with TRBD2. The J segment lost 7 bases and the V segment lost 2 bases, leaving 9 bases of the junction unmatched. This CDR3 contains 17 residues. Germline lookup yields CDR1 LGHNA and CDR2 YSLEER. The CDR3 DNA reads as TGCGCCAGCAGCCAACCTAGCGGGGGGGCCCAGTGGAATGAGCAGTTCTTC. Translated: CASSQPSGGAQWNEQFF.